This passage covers 14 T cell receptor beta chains from one sample sequenced in a study of blood T cell repertoires in COVID-19. Profiling relied on immunoSEQ multiplex PCR, and the TCRdb table lists in-frame clones only, not all of them. The sample includes about 430,000 clones, over 85% of them seen just once. Source material: peripheral blood. These receptors came from a young man with COVID-19, enrolled during active disease.

The V call is TRBV15, the J call TRBJ2-3, with D tentatively TRBD2 (6 bases). V was clipped by 3 bases and J by 3 bases, with 16 bases between them. The CDR3 is 16 residues long. Germline V gene data show CDR1 as LNHNV and CDR2 as YYDKDF (reference sequence). CDR3 loop: CATSSFFRENTDTQYF. The CDR3 region has the DNA TGTGCCACCAGCAGTTTCTTTCGGGAGAATACAGATACGCAGTATTTT.

This chain links TRBV5-1 with TRBJ2-7; D may be TRBD1 (6 bases). This CDR3 region has 14 residues. Germline V gives CDR1 SGHRS, CDR2 YFSETQ. Between the trimmed V and J ends, which lost 3 bases and 5 bases, there was a span of 15 bases. The CDR3 bases are TGCGCCAGCAGCTCAACCACAGGGTATGACGAGCAGTACTTC. Protein: CASSSTTGYDEQYF.

To note about this clone: The same CDR3 can be traced to other DNA sequences in this sample. The rearrangement uses TRBV12-3 or TRBV12-4 and TRBJ2-5, with 7 positions matching TRBD2. The CDR3 covers 13 residues. With 4 bases clipped from V and 5 bases from J, the junction kept 4 bases outside the gene matches. CDR3 protein: CASSSGGGETQYF. The CDR3 bases are TGTGCCAGCAGTTCGGGGGGAGGGGAGACCCAGTACTTC.

The chain joins TRBV7-2 to TRBJ2-3; D is perhaps TRBD1 (6 bases). Trimming removed 4 bases from V and 6 bases from J, with 11 bases in between. Germline loops: CDR1 SGHTA, CDR2 FQGNSA. The CDR3 extends over 13 amino acids. CDR3 nucleotides: TGTGCCAGCAGCTCCCGAGACAGGGATACGCAGTATTTT. Protein sequence: CASSSRDRDTQYF.

V usage is TRBV2 and J usage is TRBJ2-7; D unresolved. The germline V gene has CDR1 SNHLY and CDR2 FYNNEI. Between the trimmed V and J ends, which lost 7 bases and 3 bases, there was a span of 13 bases. The CDR3 spans 13 residues. The CDR3 nucleotides are TGTGCCAGCATGGTAAAAGTAGTCTACGAGCAGTACTTC. Its protein is CASMVKVVYEQYF.

This chain joins TRBV12-3 or TRBV12-4 and TRBJ1-1; D not resolved. This CDR3 has 12 residues. Trimming left V 6 bases short and J 8 bases short, with 13 bases between. The DNA for the CDR3 is TGTGCCAGCAGCCCCAGCGGGCCCGAAGCTTTCTTT. This translates into CASSPSGPEAFF.

The chain couples TRBV10-3 to TRBJ2-1, with TRBD2 matching 16 bases. CDR1 is ENHRY and CDR2 is SYGVKD in the germline V gene. This CDR3 comprises 23 residues. Trimming at V came to 4 bases and at J to 0 bases, leaving 18 bases not matched to a gene. CDR3 residues: CAISGNTRGPGLAGGSSYNEQFF. Written as DNA, the CDR3 is TGTGCCATCAGTGGAAACACCCGCGGACCGGGACTAGCGGGAGGGAGCTCCTACAATGAGCAGTTCTTC.

This chain uses TRBV18 with TRBJ2-7, with 10 bases identical to TRBD1. Germline CDR1 and CDR2: KGHSH and LQKENI. The J segment lost 5 bases and the V segment lost 5 bases, leaving 6 bases of the junction unmatched. This CDR3 contains 14 residues. The CDR3 DNA follows: TGTGCCAGCTCATCTTGGGACAGGGGAAACGAGCAGTACTTC. It yields the protein CASSSWDRGNEQYF.

This chain links TRBV6-5 with TRBJ1-5; D might be TRBD1 (5 bases). This CDR3 spans 14 amino acids. Looked up from germline, CDR1 is MNHEY and CDR2 is SVGAGI. The V end lost 6 bases, the J end lost 3 bases, and 12 bases lay between the germline ends. The CDR3 DNA sequence: TGTGCCAGCAGCTTATCAGGGTCCAATCAGCCCCAGCATTTT. Protein product: CASSLSGSNQPQHF.

This clone showed up just a few times. The chain joins TRBV9 to TRBJ2-7; TRBD1 is a possible D gene (6 bases). V was shortened by 0 bases and J by 4 bases, with 14 bases between the two germline ends. The CDR3 sequence is 15 residues long. Per germline, CDR1 SGDLS and CDR2 YYNGEE. The chain's CDR3 is CASSVEGQPQYEQYF. CDR3 sequence (DNA): TGTGCCAGCAGCGTAGAAGGACAGCCTCAATACGAGCAGTACTTC.

This sequence joins TRBV2 and TRBJ2-1; 8 nucleotides align to TRBD2. The length of the CDR3 is 14 residues. Germline CDR1 is SNHLY and CDR2 is FYNNEI. The junction had 6 bases not matched to a gene; V was cut back by 4 bases and J by 7 bases. The CDR3 DNA reads TGTGCCAGCAGTGTGGTGCGGGGGGCGAATGAGCAGTTCTTC. Its protein is CASSVVRGANEQFF.

For this clone: This sample includes further DNA sequences coding for the same CDR3. The chain recombines TRBV5-6 with TRBJ2-1, with 9 positions matching TRBD2. CDR1 is SGHDT and CDR2 is YYEEEE in the germline V gene. This CDR3 comprises 15 residues. J lost 4 bases, V lost 0 bases, and 2 bases had no gene match. The CDR3, as DNA: TGTGCCAGCAGCTTGGGGCTAGCGGGGTACAATGAGCAGTTCTTC. Its translation: CASSLGLAGYNEQFF.

This sequence joins TRBV10-3 and TRBJ2-6; TRBD1 aligns across 8 bases. CDR1 and CDR2 (germline): ENHRY, SYGVKD. CDR3 length: 15 amino acids. The trim removed 6 bases at V and 4 bases at J, leaving 5 bases unmatched. DNA of the CDR3: TGTGCCATCAGCCCGACAGGGGCCGGGGCCAACGTCCTGACTTTC. It yields the protein CAISPTGAGANVLTF.

The rearrangement uses TRBV19 and TRBJ1-1; D perhaps matches TRBD1 (5 bases). This CDR3 contains 12 residues. Germline V gene sequence: CDR1 LNHDA, CDR2 SQIVND (reference sequence). Trimming removed 7 bases at V and 4 bases at J, with 10 bases between. The CDR3 DNA sequence: TGTGCCAGTATTTTGGGGGGCACTGAAGCTTTCTTT. Protein sequence: CASILGGTEAFF.